Listed here is a single T cell receptor beta chain. These data come from a study of technical replicates of blood from several donors. Profiling relied on immunoSEQ multiplex PCR, and the TCRdb table lists in-frame clones only, not all of them. The repertoire holds fewer than 100,000 clones, with approximately 96% as singletons. Germline CDR1 SGHTA, CDR2 FQGNSA. V dropped 1 base and J dropped 12; count of bases not matched to a gene: 10. The CDR3 extends over 15 amino acids. The sample was T cells isolated from PBMCs. The source of this sequence is a human donor in good health. The V call is TRBV7-2, the J call TRBJ2-1; TRBD2 matches at 9 bases. The CDR3 reads CASSLDTAGGQRQFF. DNA of the CDR3: TGTGCCAGCAGCTTAGATACAGCGGGAGGCCAGAGGCAGTTCTTC.